This T cell receptor beta chain was sequenced for a study of cytomegalovirus exposure and HLA in healthy donors. Concerning this clone itself: Its target is unknown.

Here immunoSEQ multiplex PCR was the method, and the copy in TCRdb shows in-frame clones only, minus some. The data contain about 340,000 clones, 80% to 90% of them singletons. Germline CDR1 reads SNHLY; CDR2 reads FYNNEI. CDR3 length: 14 amino acids. V was trimmed by 6 bases and J by 0 bases, leaving 6 bases between them. Study observations and caveats: Three CMV-associated chains proved CMV antigen-specific in vitro.

The clonotype comes from a young woman in good health and CMV-seronegative. Specimen: PBMCs. V usage is TRBV2 and J usage is TRBJ2-6; D gene uncertain. The CDR3 sequence is CASRLSSGANVLTF. DNA for the CDR3: TGTGCCAGCAGGCTATCCTCTGGGGCCAACGTCCTGACTTTC. Together with reference TRBV2 and TRBJ2-6, the CDR3 gives the full variable domain: EPEVTQTPSHQVTQMGQEVILRCVPISNHLYFYWYRQILGQKVEFLVSFYNNEISEKSEIFDDQFSVERPDGSNFTLKIRSTKLEDSAMYFCASRLSSGANVLTFGAGSRLTVL.